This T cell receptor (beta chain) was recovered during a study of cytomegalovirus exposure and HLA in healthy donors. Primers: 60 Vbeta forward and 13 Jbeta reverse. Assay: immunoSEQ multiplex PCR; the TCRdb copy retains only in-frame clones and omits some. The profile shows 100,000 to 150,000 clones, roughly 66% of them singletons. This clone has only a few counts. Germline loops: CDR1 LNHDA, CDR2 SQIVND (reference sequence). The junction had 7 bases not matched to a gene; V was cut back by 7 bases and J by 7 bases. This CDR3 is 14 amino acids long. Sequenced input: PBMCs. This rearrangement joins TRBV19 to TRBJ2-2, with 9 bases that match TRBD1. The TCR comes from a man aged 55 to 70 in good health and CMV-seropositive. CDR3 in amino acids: CASTTQGADGELFF. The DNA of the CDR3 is TGTGCCAGTACCACACAGGGGGCCGACGGGGAGCTGTTTTTT.